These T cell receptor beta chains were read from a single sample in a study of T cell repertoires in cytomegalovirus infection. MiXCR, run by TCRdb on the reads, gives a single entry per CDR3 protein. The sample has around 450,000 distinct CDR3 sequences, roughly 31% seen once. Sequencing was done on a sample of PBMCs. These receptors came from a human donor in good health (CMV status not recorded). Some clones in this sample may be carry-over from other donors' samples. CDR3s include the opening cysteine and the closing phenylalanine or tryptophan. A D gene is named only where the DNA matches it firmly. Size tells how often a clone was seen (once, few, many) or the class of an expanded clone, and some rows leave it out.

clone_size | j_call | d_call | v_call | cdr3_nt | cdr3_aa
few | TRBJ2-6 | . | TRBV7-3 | TGTGCCAGCAGCTTAACGGCAGGGCCAACGGGAGGGGCCAACGTCCTGACTTTC | CASSLTAGPTGGANVLTF
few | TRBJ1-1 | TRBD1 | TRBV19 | TGTGCCAGTAGTATGGCGGGACAGATTAACACTGAAGCTTTCTTT | CASSMAGQINTEAFF
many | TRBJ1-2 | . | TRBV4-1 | TGCGCCAGCAGCCCCATAAATGAGTTTGGCTACACCTTC | CASSPINEFGYTF
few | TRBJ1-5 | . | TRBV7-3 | TGTGCCAGCAGCTTAATGGCAGAGAATCAGCCCCAGCATTTT | CASSLMAENQPQHF
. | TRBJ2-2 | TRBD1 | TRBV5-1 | TGCGCCAGCAGCAACGACAGGGGGCAGTACACCGGGGAGCTGTTTTTT | CASSNDRGQYTGELFF
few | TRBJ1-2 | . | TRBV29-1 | TGCAGCGTTGCCCGACAGACTTATGGCTACACCTTC | CSVARQTYGYTF
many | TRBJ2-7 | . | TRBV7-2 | TGTGCCAGCAGCTTAAGTCACTCCTACGAGCAGTACTTC | CASSLSHSYEQYF
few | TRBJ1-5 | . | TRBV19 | TGTGCCAGTAGTATCCCACCTGTATTTTATAGCAATCAGCCCCAGCATTTT | CASSIPPVFYSNQPQHF
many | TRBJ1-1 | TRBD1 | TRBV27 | TGTGCCAGCAGTTTATCGACAGGGGAGGGCAAAGCTTTCTTT | CASSLSTGEGKAFF
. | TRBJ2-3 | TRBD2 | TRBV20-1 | TGCAGTGCTATGAGTTGGGCTAGCGGGGGGGCCGGGACAGATACGCAGTATTTT | CSAMSWASGGAGTDTQYF
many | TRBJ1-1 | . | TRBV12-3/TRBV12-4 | TGTGCCAGCAGCTCCACAGGGATCGAGGCTTTCTTT | CASSSTGIEAFF
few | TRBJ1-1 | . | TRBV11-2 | TGTGCCAGCAGCCGAATAGGGAGGGACACTGAAGCTTTCTTT | CASSRIGRDTEAFF
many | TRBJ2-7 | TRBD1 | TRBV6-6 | TGTGCCAGCAGTTACTCACAGGGGGCCAACGAGCAGTACTTC | CASSYSQGANEQYF
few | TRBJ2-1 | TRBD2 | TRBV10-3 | TGTGCCATCAGCCATGGGACTAGTCGCAATGAGCAGTTCTTC | CAISHGTSRNEQFF
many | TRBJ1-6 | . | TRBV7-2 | TGTGCCAGCAGCTTATTGGGAGAGCTCTCCCCTAATTCACCCCTCCACTTT | CASSLLGELSPNSPLHF
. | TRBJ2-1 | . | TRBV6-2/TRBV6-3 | TGTGCCAGCAGACTTGCACTTACTAATGAGCAGTTCTTC | CASRLALTNEQFF
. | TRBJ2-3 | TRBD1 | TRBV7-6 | TGTGCCAGCAGCTTAGGCGTCGGACAGGGGGCCCGCACAGATACGCAGTATTTT | CASSLGVGQGARTDTQYF
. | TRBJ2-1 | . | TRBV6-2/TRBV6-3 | TGTGCCAGCAAAAAGGTGGTCTCACGGGGGCCGTTCTTC | CASKKVVSRGPFF
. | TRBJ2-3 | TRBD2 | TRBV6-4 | TGTGCCAGCAGTGAAACGCGGGGGGACACAGATACGCAGTATTTT | CASSETRGDTDTQYF
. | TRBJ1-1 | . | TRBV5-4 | TGTGCCAGCAGTCCCCAGGGCATCGGCACTGAAGCTTTCTTT | CASSPQGIGTEAFF
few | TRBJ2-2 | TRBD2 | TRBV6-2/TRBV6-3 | TGTGCCAGTGGGAGGGATGGTAGCGAAAGAGCAACTGGGGAGCTGTTTTTT | CASGRDGSERATGELFF
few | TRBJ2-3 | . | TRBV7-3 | TGTGCCAGCAGCCGCTCCGGGACCTCGGTAGATACGCAGTATTTT | CASSRSGTSVDTQYF
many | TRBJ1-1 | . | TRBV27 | TGTGCCAGCAGTTTATCCGGGGTAGTGAACACTGAAGCTTTCTTT | CASSLSGVVNTEAFF
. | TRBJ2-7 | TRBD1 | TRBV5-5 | TGTGCCAGCAGCGCTACCGACAGGGGGCCAAGTGAGCAGTACTTC | CASSATDRGPSEQYF
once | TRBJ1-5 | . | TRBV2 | TGTGCCAGCGGTACGACAGATAGCAATCAGCCCCAGCATTTT | CASGTTDSNQPQHF
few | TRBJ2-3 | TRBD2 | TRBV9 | TGTGCCAGCAGCGGACGGGGGGGCACAGATACGCAGTATTTT | CASSGRGGTDTQYF
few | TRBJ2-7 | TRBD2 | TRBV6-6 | TGTGCCAGCAGTTATAGCGGGGACTCCTACGAGCAGTACTTC | CASSYSGDSYEQYF